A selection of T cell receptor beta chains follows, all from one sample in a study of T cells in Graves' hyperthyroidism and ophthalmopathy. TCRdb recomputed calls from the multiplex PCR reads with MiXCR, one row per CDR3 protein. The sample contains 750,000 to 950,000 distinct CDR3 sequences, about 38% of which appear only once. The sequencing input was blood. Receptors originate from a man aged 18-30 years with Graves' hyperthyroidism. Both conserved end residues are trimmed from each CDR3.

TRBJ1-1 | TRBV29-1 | SVVTGVVNTEAF
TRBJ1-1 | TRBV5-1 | ASTVDGKAF
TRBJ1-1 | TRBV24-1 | ASSYAGTGVEAF
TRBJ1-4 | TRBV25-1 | ASSERAQGEKLF
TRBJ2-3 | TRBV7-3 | ASSLWAGDTQY
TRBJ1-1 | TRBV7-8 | ASSLEHHMNTEAF
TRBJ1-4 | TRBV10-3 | AISEAWDGTNEKLF
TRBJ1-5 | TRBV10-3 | ASSTGLSSNQPQH
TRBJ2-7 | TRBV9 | ASSVTGTGDEQY
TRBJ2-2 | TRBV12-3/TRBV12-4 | ASSPTGGAGGELF
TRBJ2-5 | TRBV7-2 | ASSLGSSGRMSETQY
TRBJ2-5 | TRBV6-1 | AISEGAGASRETQY
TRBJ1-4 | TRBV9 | ASSLTQGGEKLF
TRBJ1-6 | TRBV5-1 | ASSKGTDNSPLH
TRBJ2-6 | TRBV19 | ASRSGWAGANVLT
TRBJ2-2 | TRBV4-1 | ASSPDRGGTGELF
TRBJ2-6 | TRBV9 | ASSAPLTGSGANVLT
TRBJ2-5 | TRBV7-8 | ASSNPPRGVGETQY
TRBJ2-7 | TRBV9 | ASSVGLAGFYEQY
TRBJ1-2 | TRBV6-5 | ASSSRDTSLYGYT
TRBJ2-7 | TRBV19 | ASRDRANEQY
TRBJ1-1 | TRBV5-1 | ASSPKVNTEAF
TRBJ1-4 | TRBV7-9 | ASLLGVTANEKLF
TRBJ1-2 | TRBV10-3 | ASTSTGGREGGYT
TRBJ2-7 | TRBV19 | ASSARDEQY
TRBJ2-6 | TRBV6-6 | ASSAGGGGANVLT
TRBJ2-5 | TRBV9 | ASSVKVSETQY
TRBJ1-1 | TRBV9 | ASSVVERTEAF
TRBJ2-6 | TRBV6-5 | ASSVGGLTGANVLT
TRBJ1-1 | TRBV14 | ASSPVVGTEAF
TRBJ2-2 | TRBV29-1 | SVDNTGELF
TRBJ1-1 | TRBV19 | ASRGYTEAF
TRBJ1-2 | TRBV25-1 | ASSLQGTAPDYGYT
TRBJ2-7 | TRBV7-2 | ASSFLGTPNPYEQY
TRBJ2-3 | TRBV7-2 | ASSRVAGDTDTQY
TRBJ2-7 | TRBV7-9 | ASSPRKGLVYEQY
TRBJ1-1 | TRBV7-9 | ASSLGGGIYSTEAF
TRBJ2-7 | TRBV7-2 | ASSQLSWEQY
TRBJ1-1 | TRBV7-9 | ASTPDRYTEAF
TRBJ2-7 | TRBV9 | ASSPLHGGGHEQY
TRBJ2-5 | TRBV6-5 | ASRRPSGEGEETQY
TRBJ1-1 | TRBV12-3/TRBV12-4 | ASRWGTEAF
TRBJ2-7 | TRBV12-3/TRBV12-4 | ASSKITSGTSYEQY
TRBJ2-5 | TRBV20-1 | SASLAGDFQETQY
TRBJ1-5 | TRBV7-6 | ASSLPRGARGNQPQH
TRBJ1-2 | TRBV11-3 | ASSRGRQETNYGYT
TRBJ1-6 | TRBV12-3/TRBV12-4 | ASSFTLGRLNSPLH
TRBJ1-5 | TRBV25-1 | ASSLVPYSNQPQH
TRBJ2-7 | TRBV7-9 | ASSSGPHRLYEQY
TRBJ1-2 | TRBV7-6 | ASSRTGINYGYT
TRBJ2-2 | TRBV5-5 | ASSQAGAGGPTGELF
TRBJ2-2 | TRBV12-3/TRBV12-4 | ASEGRGDTGELF
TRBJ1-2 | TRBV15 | ATSSRGMLSYGYT
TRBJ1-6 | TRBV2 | ASSVGGSYNSPLH
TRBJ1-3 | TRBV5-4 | ASSQVAGHGNTIY
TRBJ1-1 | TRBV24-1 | ATSDRGVNTEAF
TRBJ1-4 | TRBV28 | ASTNNEKLF